This T cell receptor beta chain was profiled in a study of blood T cell repertoires in COVID-19. Overall study context: T cells, B-cell-depleted T cells, or PBMCs supplied cDNA or gDNA.

Patients of the Seattle cohort, enrolled during active infection, were followed longitudinally. CDR3 length: 13 residues. V was clipped by 1 base and J by 4 bases, with 7 bases between them. The V gene's germline CDR1 is SGHAT and CDR2 FQNNGV. This clone was recorded only once. TCRdb keeps only in-frame clones here, not all; method: immunoSEQ multiplex PCR. This table holds roughly 410,000 clones, 80% to 90% found once. The receptor's source is a woman in her sixties with COVID-19, enrolled during active disease. The rearrangement uses TRBV11-2 and TRBJ1-1; D perhaps matches TRBD1 (6 bases). The sample was peripheral blood. The CDR3 DNA sequence: TGTGCCAGCAGCTTAGGGACAGCCACTGAAGCTTTCTTT. Translated, it gives CASSLGTATEAFF.